The rows below give T cell receptor beta chains drawn from one sample of a study of low-dose radiotherapy and immunotherapy resistance in tumors. TCRdb ran MiXCR on the reads and lists one entry per CDR3 protein. The data show some 100,000 distinct CDR3 sequences, with roughly 19% seen just once and about 13% held by the top ten. Source: PBMCs, taken after low-dose radiotherapy plus immunotherapy. The receptors originated from a female donor with ovarian cancer. Both conserved end residues are part of each CDR3. Fields, in order: V gene, clone size, D gene, J gene, CDR3 DNA, CDR3 protein. The D gene is left open where the match is weak. Clone size is shown for a subset of rows, as once, few, many or a class of expanded clone.

>TRBV28|NA|NA|TRBJ1-4
TGTGCCAGCAGTGCCTCACCTCTTAATGAAAAACTGTTTTTT
CASSASPLNEKLFF
>TRBV11-1|many|TRBD2|TRBJ2-5
TGTGCCAGCGGTCCGGTAGCGGGAGAGCAAGAGACCCAGTACTTC
CASGPVAGEQETQYF
>TRBV6-6|many|TRBD2|TRBJ2-1
TGTGCCAGCACCCTCCCCCTAACTAGCGGGAGACGATTCAACAATGAGCAGTTCTTC
CASTLPLTSGRRFNNEQFF
>TRBV18|many|NA|TRBJ2-2
TGTGCCAGCTCAAGGGCCACGAACACCGGGGAGCTGTTTTTT
CASSRATNTGELFF
>TRBV11-2|NA|NA|TRBJ1-1
TGTGCCAGCAGCCCCAGGAGGGGCAGACAGAACACTGAAGCTTTCTTT
CASSPRRGRQNTEAFF
>TRBV27|many|TRBD1|TRBJ1-2
TGTGCCAGCAGTACAACACCGACAGGGAACTATGGCTACACCTTC
CASSTTPTGNYGYTF
>TRBV28|many|NA|TRBJ2-5
TGTGCCAGCAGTTTAATGGGGTATAGTGGAGAGACCCAGTACTTC
CASSLMGYSGETQYF
>TRBV20-1|many|NA|TRBJ2-1
TGCAGTGCTAGTGTGGCGGGGACGTACAATGAGCAGTTCTTC
CSASVAGTYNEQFF
>TRBV5-8|NA|NA|TRBJ2-1
TGTGCCAGCAGATCCGGGACGGTCTCCTACAATGAGCAGTTCTTC
CASRSGTVSYNEQFF
>TRBV7-8|many|TRBD2|TRBJ2-1
TGTGCCAGCAGCCCGCGGGAGACGCAGTTCTTC
CASSPRETQFF
>TRBV29-1|many|NA|TRBJ1-1
TGCAGCGTTGGAAGGGATCTGAACACTGAAGCTTTCTTT
CSVGRDLNTEAFF
>TRBV9|NA|TRBD2|TRBJ2-7
TGTGCCAGCAGCGCGACTAGCGGGAGGGCCGAGTTGAACGAGCAGTACTTC
CASSATSGRAELNEQYF
>TRBV20-1|many|TRBD2|TRBJ2-1
TGCAGTGCTAGAGGGAATAGCGGGGGTTCCTACAATGAGCAGTTCTTC
CSARGNSGGSYNEQFF
>TRBV4-1|many|NA|TRBJ1-2
TGTGCCAGCAGCGCTACAGGGCGCGGCTACACCTTC
CASSATGRGYTF
>TRBV6-2/TRBV6-3|many|TRBD2|TRBJ2-2
TGTGCCAGCAGCCGACTAGCGGGAGAGAACACCGGGGAGCTGTTTTTT
CASSRLAGENTGELFF
>TRBV6-5|many|NA|TRBJ2-5
TGTGCCAGCAGCTTTCAGGGACCACAAGAGACCCAGTACTTC
CASSFQGPQETQYF
>TRBV6-1|once|TRBD1|TRBJ2-1
TGTGCCAGCATCAGAAGGGGGCAGGGGCGAAGTATCAATGAGCAGTTCTTC
CASIRRGQGRSINEQFF
>TRBV27|NA|TRBD2|TRBJ2-2
TGTGCCAGCAGTCTAAACCCTAGCGGCGGGAAGACCGGGGAGCTGTTTTTT
CASSLNPSGGKTGELFF
>TRBV3-1|many|NA|TRBJ1-5
TGTGCCAGCAGCCAAGGAGACTCGTGGGGAGGGCAGCCCCAGCATTTT
CASSQGDSWGGQPQHF
>TRBV6-2/TRBV6-3|many|NA|TRBJ1-2
TGTGCCAGCAGTTACGGGGGGGAGGGCGGCTACACCTTC
CASSYGGEGGYTF
>TRBV6-5|few|NA|TRBJ2-7
TGTGCCAGCAGTAAGGGACCCTCCTACGAGCAGTACTTC
CASSKGPSYEQYF
>TRBV6-1|NA|NA|TRBJ1-6
TGTGCCAACGAACATACACCCGGAAGCTCCTATAATTCACCCCTCCACTTT
CANEHTPGSSYNSPLHF
>TRBV24-1|few|TRBD1|TRBJ2-1
TGTGCCACCCAGGACAGGGGAGGTGGCAATGAGCAGTTCTTC
CATQDRGGGNEQFF
>TRBV27|few|NA|TRBJ2-1
TGTGCCAGCAGCCTTACCGGGATCCGGAGGAACAATGAGCAGTTCTTC
CASSLTGIRRNNEQFF
>TRBV10-2|many|NA|TRBJ2-1
TGCGCCGCCCACGGTGGAGGTGAGCAGTTCTTC
CAAHGGGEQFF
>TRBV2|many|NA|TRBJ2-6
TGTGCCAGCAGTGTGGGGTCCGGGGCCAACGTCCTGACTTTC
CASSVGSGANVLTF
>TRBV20-1|many|NA|TRBJ2-7
TGCAGTGCTAGAGATTGGGGGGGCGTGATTGACGAGCAGTACTTC
CSARDWGGVIDEQYF
>TRBV5-6|once|TRBD2|TRBJ2-3
TGTGCCAGCAGCTTGGCCCTGGGCGGGGGGGGGGCAACAGATACGCAGTATTTT
CASSLALGGGGATDTQYF
>TRBV5-1|NA|TRBD1|TRBJ2-2
TGCGCCAGCAGCTACCAGGGGGCGTCGGACACCGGGGAGCTGTTTTTT
CASSYQGASDTGELFF
>TRBV12-3/TRBV12-4|many|TRBD2|TRBJ2-3
TGTGCCAGCAGTCCGGGGGGGCCTAGCACAGATACGCAGTATTTT
CASSPGGPSTDTQYF
>TRBV5-5|many|NA|TRBJ2-7
TGTGCCAGCGGGGGGCAGGGGCTAGGATCCTACGAGCAGTACTTC
CASGGQGLGSYEQYF
>TRBV9|many|NA|TRBJ2-2
TGTGCCAGCAGCGTAGTCCCCCGAGGGACCGGGGAGCTGTTTTTT
CASSVVPRGTGELFF
>TRBV5-1|many|TRBD2|TRBJ2-3
TGCGCCAGCAGCTTGGGGGCGCGGGGGACCACAGATACGCAGTATTTT
CASSLGARGTTDTQYF
>TRBV20-1|many|TRBD2|TRBJ2-3
TGCAGTGCTCCTCCTCCGGGGCGGGGGGGGAGCACAGATACGCAGTATTTT
CSAPPPGRGGSTDTQYF
>TRBV5-4|once|TRBD2|TRBJ2-5
TGTGCCAGCAGCTTGGCCGGCGGGAGGGGAGAGACCCAGTACTTC
CASSLAGGRGETQYF
>TRBV19|many|TRBD1|TRBJ1-1
TGTGCCAGTAGTATCGGAACAGGGGGCTTCACTGAAGCTTTCTTT
CASSIGTGGFTEAFF
>TRBV6-2/TRBV6-3|many|NA|TRBJ2-7
TGTGCCAGCAGTTACCAAAACGAGCAGTACTTC
CASSYQNEQYF
>TRBV28|many|TRBD1|TRBJ2-7
TGTGCCAGCAGTCGGGGACAGCCATACGAGCAGTACTTC
CASSRGQPYEQYF
>TRBV7-2|many|NA|TRBJ2-3
TGTGCCAGCAGCTCCCAGCGGACTAGCACAGATACGCAGTATTTT
CASSSQRTSTDTQYF
>TRBV29-1|NA|NA|TRBJ2-2
TGCAGCGTTGAAGGCCCAGGTTACACCGGGGAGCTGTTTTTT
CSVEGPGYTGELFF
>TRBV5-6|few|NA|TRBJ2-3
TGTGCCAGCAGCGGATCCGGGACTCAAGATACGCAGTATTTT
CASSGSGTQDTQYF
>TRBV20-1|many|NA|TRBJ2-1
TGCAGTGCTAGAGATTTCGGGACTGGCTCCTACAATGAGCAGTTCTTC
CSARDFGTGSYNEQFF
>TRBV11-2|many|TRBD2|TRBJ2-5
TGTGCCAGCAGCCCCGGGACTAGCGGGAGCCAAGAGACCCAGTACTTC
CASSPGTSGSQETQYF
>TRBV18|many|NA|TRBJ1-5
TGTGCCAGCAGCCCACCAGGGTATAGCAATCAGCCCCAGCATTTT
CASSPPGYSNQPQHF
>TRBV7-6|NA|TRBD1|TRBJ2-6
TGTGCCAAAGACAGGGCTGGGGCCAACGTCCTGACTTTC
CAKDRAGANVLTF
>TRBV6-2/TRBV6-3|many|NA|TRBJ1-2
TGTGCCAGCAGTGAGAGGATCCTTCCGCCGAGGGGCTACACCTTC
CASSERILPPRGYTF
>TRBV6-6|NA|NA|TRBJ1-5
TGTGCCAGCAATCCGCGGCGGTGGGGGCTTGGGCAGCCCCAGCATTTT
CASNPRRWGLGQPQHF
>TRBV19|NA|NA|TRBJ2-5
TGTGCCAGTAGGATCGCCGGGGAGACCCAGTACTTC
CASRIAGETQYF
>TRBV20-1|many|NA|TRBJ2-3
TGCAGTGCTAGGGGAGGAGATACGCAGTATTTT
CSARGGDTQYF
>TRBV25-1|few|NA|TRBJ2-5
TGTGCCAGTTGTGGGGGGGCCGGAGAGACCCAGTACTTC
CASCGGAGETQYF
>TRBV12-3/TRBV12-4|NA|NA|TRBJ2-7
TGTGCCAGCAGCCAGGACGGTCTCTACGAGCAGTACTTC
CASSQDGLYEQYF
>TRBV18|many|NA|TRBJ1-1
TGTGCCAGCTCACCAACGGGTGGTGGAGGGACGGTTGAAGCTTTCTTT
CASSPTGGGGTVEAFF
>TRBV7-9|many|NA|TRBJ2-3
TGTGCCAGCAGCCCCGGTTATTCTGGCACAGATACGCAGTATTTT
CASSPGYSGTDTQYF
>TRBV27|many|NA|TRBJ2-2
TGTGCCAGCAGTGTTTTGACCGGGGAGCTGTTTTTT
CASSVLTGELFF
>TRBV2|NA|NA|TRBJ2-3
TGTGCCAGCAGAACGGGCACAGATACGCAGTATTTT
CASRTGTDTQYF
>TRBV6-2/TRBV6-3|NA|NA|TRBJ1-5
TGTGCCAGCAGTTACATGGCCATTAGCAATCAGCCCCAGCATTTT
CASSYMAISNQPQHF
>TRBV11-3|NA|TRBD1|TRBJ2-2
TGTGCCAGCAGCCCCCGCGGGACAGGGGGAACCGGGGAGCTGTTTTTT
CASSPRGTGGTGELFF
>TRBV20-1|many|NA|TRBJ1-4
TGCAGTGCTAGTTCACAGTTAAAACTGTTTTTT
CSASSQLKLFF
>TRBV12-3/TRBV12-4|many|NA|TRBJ2-3
TGTGCCAGCAGTCACCGAGGGACCTTTCTGGACACAGATACGCAGTATTTT
CASSHRGTFLDTDTQYF
>TRBV5-1|many|NA|TRBJ1-2
TGCGCCAGCAGCTTTGAGGGGGACTATGGCTACACCTTC
CASSFEGDYGYTF